The clone carrying this T cell receptor (beta chain) was seen a few times. Its antigen is undetermined. Unmatched junction bases numbered 6, after V lost 3 bases and J lost 2 bases. Germline CDR1 KGHSH, CDR2 LQKENI. The CDR3 extends over 15 amino acids. Quantitative 5'-RACE was performed with molecular barcodes, and it yielded the TCR beta libraries. TCRdb ran MiXCR on the 5' RACE reads and lists one entry per CDR3 protein. This table has some 700,000 distinct CDR3 sequences, 19% appearing once. The source of the sample is a study of CD8 T cells in ankylosing spondylitis. Study conclusions and caveats: Relatively scarce in peripheral blood, disease-linked clones were CD8+. Made up of fewer than 10 highly homologous variants, a TCR beta motif appeared characteristic of ankylosing spondylitis blood. Significant enrichment of disease-linked clones was reported in matched ankylosing spondylitis synovial fluid.

The chain has TRBV18 and TRBJ1-1; 7 bases agree with TRBD1. This TCR came from a male donor with ankylosing spondylitis. The sequenced material came from blood, either unsorted or a sorted T cell fraction (not recorded which). CDR3 sequence: CASSPSDRVNTEAFF. The CDR3 nucleotides read TGTGCCAGCTCACCTTCAGACAGGGTCAACACTGAAGCTTTCTTT.